This T cell receptor beta chain is from a study of cytomegalovirus exposure and HLA in healthy donors. The V gene's germline CDR1 is SGHVS and CDR2 FNYEAQ. The length of the CDR3 is 15 residues. Unmatched junction bases numbered 5, after V lost 1 base and J lost 7 bases. The study's findings and limits: Among TCR beta chains, those listed as cytomegalovirus-associated numbered fewer than 200. Earlier analysis found most TCR beta V segments productive about 90% or about 30% of the time. DRB1 had the most TCR associations and HLA-C the fewest, a later analysis found, with rates varying by HLA locus. Accurate prediction of most subjects' HLA-A and HLA-B alleles from TCR beta sequences was reported.

This clone was observed a few times. The target antigen is unknown. With 60 Vbeta and 13 Jbeta primers, the PCR was carried out. Profiled with immunoSEQ multiplex PCR; TCRdb holds only in-frame clones, not every one. This sample has about 140,000 clones, with 76% found just once. Sequences were obtained from PBMCs. The genes are TRBV7-6 and TRBJ1-4, with TRBD1 matching over 8 bases. The receptor was derived from a man aged 40-55 years in good health and CMV-seronegative. CDR3 DNA: TGTGCCAGCAGCTTAGTGGCAGGGGGCTTTGAAAAACTGTTTTTT. Amino acid sequence: CASSLVAGGFEKLFF.